The 23 T cell receptor beta chains presented below share a single source sample, sequenced in a study of blood T cell repertoires in COVID-19. Method: immunoSEQ multiplex PCR; TCRdb's copy keeps in-frame clones and lacks some. The sample holds a few hundred thousand clones, roughly nine tenths seen once. The sample was PBMCs or T cells enriched from blood (not recorded which). All receptors come from a woman in her twenties or thirties who had recovered from COVID-19.

The count of this clone is one. The CDR3, as DNA: TGTGCCACCAGCAGAGATGGTGGTTACAATGGCTACACCTTC. This encodes CATSRDGGYNGYTF. The chain employs TRBV15 and TRBJ1-2; no reliable D call. Per germline, CDR1 LNHNV and CDR2 YYDKDF (reference sequence). The CDR3 contains 14 residues. V was trimmed by 0 bases and J by 6 bases, leaving 11 bases between them.

The V gene is TRBV6-2 or TRBV6-3, the J gene TRBJ1-5; TRBD1 aligns across 7 bases. Looked up from germline, CDR1 is MNHEY and CDR2 is SVGEGT. This CDR3 has 12 amino acids. Trimming took 3 bases from V and 15 from J; bases not matched to a gene: 8. CDR3 residues: CASSYAGTAAHF. CDR3 bases: TGTGCCAGCAGTTATGCAGGGACAGCGGCGCATTTT.

In this sample, this clone turned up a few times. V and J are TRBV19 and TRBJ1-3, with D possibly matching TRBD1 (6 bases). In germline, CDR1 is LNHDA, CDR2 SQIVND (reference sequence). The CDR3 sequence is 18 residues long. The V end lost 7 bases, the J end lost 0 bases, and 22 bases lay between the germline ends. CDR3 sequence reads: CASIPRGQPATSGNTIYF. DNA for the CDR3: TGTGCCAGTATTCCCCGGGGACAACCGGCCACCTCTGGAAACACCATATATTTT.

This clone came up once. The chain employs TRBV19 and TRBJ1-5, with D tentatively TRBD1 (6 bases). Trimming removed 6 bases from V and 3 bases from J, with 12 bases in between. The CDR3 extends over 14 amino acids. Germline V gene sequence: CDR1 LNHDA, CDR2 SQIVND (reference sequence). The CDR3 loop is CASRRGHDNQPQHF. CDR3 bases: TGTGCCAGTAGGAGGGGACACGACAATCAGCCCCAGCATTTT.

This clone has only one observation. The chain combines TRBV19 with TRBJ1-5; 7 bases line up with TRBD1. V shed 9 bases and J 3 bases; nucleotides not matched to a gene: 2. This CDR3 has 12 residues. Germline CDR1 LNHDA, CDR2 SQIVND (reference sequence). The CDR3 DNA follows: TGTGCCAGCACAGGGGTCAATCAGCCCCAGCATTTT. Translated: CASTGVNQPQHF.

The rearrangement joins TRBV7-9 to TRBJ2-7; 9 positions agree with TRBD1. The CDR3 covers 14 residues. The germline V gene encodes CDR1 SEHNR and CDR2 FQNEAQ (reference sequence). J was trimmed by 2 bases and V by 5 bases; bases with no gene match: 4. The CDR3 is CASSDGQGTYEQYF. The CDR3 DNA follows: TGTGCCAGCAGCGACGGACAGGGGACCTACGAGCAGTACTTC.

The rearrangement uses TRBV6-5 and TRBJ1-5, with a weak D call TRBD1 (6 bases). Between the trimmed V and J ends, which lost 7 bases and 5 bases, there was a span of 15 bases. The length of the CDR3 is 14 residues. Germline V gene data show CDR1 as MNHEY and CDR2 as SVGAGI. CDR3: CASTSRGGDQPQHF. The CDR3 nucleotides read TGTGCCAGCACCTCAAGGGGGGGAGATCAGCCCCAGCATTTT.

This chain connects TRBV30 to TRBJ2-2; perhaps TRBD1 as D (6 bases). The CDR3 contains 14 residues. Trimming removed 2 bases from V and 2 bases from J, with 9 bases in between. Per germline, CDR1 GTSNPN and CDR2 SVGIG (reference sequence). The CDR3 coding sequence is TGTGCCTGGAGTAGGGGGATCAACACCGGGGAGCTGTTTTTT. Amino acid sequence: CAWSRGINTGELFF. Supplemented by reference TRBV30 and TRBJ2-2, the full variable domain reads SQTIHQWPATLVQPVGSPLSLECTVEGTSNPNLYWYRQAAGRGLQLLFYSVGIGQISSEVPQNLSASRPQDRQFILSSKKLLLSDSGFYLCAWSRGINTGELFFGEGSRLTVL.

CDR3 protein: CASSYLSQVNYGYTF. As DNA, the CDR3 is TGTGCCAGCAGTTACCTGTCACAGGTGAACTATGGCTACACCTTC. The rearrangement uses TRBV6-5 and TRBJ1-2, with D possibly being TRBD1 (5 bases). CDR1 MNHEY and CDR2 SVGAGI come from the germline V gene. This CDR3 spans 15 amino acids. V was pared by 2 bases and J by 2 bases, with 12 bases between.

This rearrangement joins TRBV6-2 or TRBV6-3 to TRBJ2-5; maybe TRBD1 (5 bases). Germline CDR1 is MNHEY and CDR2 is SVGEGT. This CDR3 contains 14 residues. Trimming took off 0 bases at V and 2 bases at J, with 7 bases between the two ends. The CDR3 DNA reads as TGTGCCAGCAGTTACTCAGGGGCACAAGAGACCCAGTACTTC. As protein: CASSYSGAQETQYF.

This clone was observed a handful of times. V gene TRBV27 combines with J gene TRBJ2-7, with TRBD1 matching over 9 bases. Unmatched junction bases numbered 8, after V lost 3 bases and J lost 5 bases. CDR1 MNHEY and CDR2 SMNVEV come from the germline V gene (reference sequence). CDR3 size: 15 residues. CDR3 coding DNA: TGTGCCAGCAGTTTCTTGGACAGGGGTAGGGACGAGCAGTACTTC. This gives the protein CASSFLDRGRDEQYF.

V is TRBV10-2 and J is TRBJ1-1; D possibly corresponds to TRBD1 (5 bases). This CDR3 region has 14 residues. Germline V gene data show CDR1 as WSHSY and CDR2 as SAAADI. Trimming cost V 6 bases and J 4 bases, with 15 bases left between them. The CDR3 is CASSQQVLGTEAFF. The CDR3 DNA sequence: TGCGCCAGCAGCCAACAGGTCTTAGGCACTGAAGCTTTCTTT.

The chain employs TRBV9 and TRBJ2-1; 10 bases map to TRBD2. The germline CDR1 and CDR2 sequences are SGDLS and YYNGEE. V lost 0 bases and J lost 7; bases outside the gene matches: 4. The CDR3 length is 15 residues. Here the CDR3 DNA reads TGTGCCAGCAGCGTAGGTTCTAGCGGGGGAAATGAGCAGTTCTTC. It codes for CASSVGSSGGNEQFF.

The gene calls are TRBV3-1 (or the pseudogene TRBV3-2) and TRBJ2-2; maybe TRBD2 (5 bases). V shed 7 bases and J shed 8 bases, with 14 bases lying between them. This CDR3 is 13 amino acids long. Germline V gene data show CDR1 as LGHDT and CDR2 as YNNKEL (reference sequence). The CDR3 loop reads CASTPRGGGELFF. CDR3 coding DNA: TGTGCCAGCACCCCCCGCGGAGGAGGGGAGCTGTTTTTT.

As regards this clone: Other DNA sequences in this specimen translate into the identical CDR3. V is TRBV30 and J is TRBJ1-2; D is undetermined. The germline V and J ends were trimmed by 0 bases and 4 bases, with 9 bases remaining between them. Germline V CDR1 and CDR2: GTSNPN, SVGIG (reference sequence). The CDR3 has 13 amino acids. This chain's CDR3 is CAWSVGGTYGYTF. The DNA for the CDR3 is TGTGCCTGGAGTGTTGGCGGAACCTATGGCTACACCTTC.

The chain joins TRBV18 to TRBJ2-1, with 10 bases that match TRBD1. Germline trimming cut 6 bases from V and 6 bases from J; bases unmatched to any gene: 11. The CDR3 is 16 residues long. Germline V gives CDR1 KGHSH, CDR2 LQKENI. The CDR3 nucleotides are TGTGCCAGCTCGCGGGACAGGGGTATCGGGGTCAATGAGCAGTTCTTC. Translating gives CASSRDRGIGVNEQFF.

This rearrangement joins TRBV4-1 to TRBJ2-2; the match to TRBD2 covers 10 bases. Germline V gene data show CDR1 as MGHRA and CDR2 as YSYEKL. After removal of 7 bases from V and 5 bases from J, the junction contained 7 bases not matched to a gene. This CDR3 is 15 amino acids long. The DNA for the CDR3 is TGCGCCAGCAAGAGCGGGGGGGCCGAGACCGGGGAGCTGTTTTTT. Translating gives CASKSGGAETGELFF.

V is TRBV29-1 and J is TRBJ1-1; tentative D call: TRBD1 (6 bases). CDR1 and CDR2 (germline): SQVTM, ANQGSEA. The ends were cut back, 4 bases at V and 0 bases at J, with 9 bases in the middle. This CDR3 spans 13 amino acids. CDR3 sequence reads: CSVVTGLNTEAFF. CDR3 DNA sequence: TGCAGCGTTGTCACAGGGCTGAACACTGAAGCTTTCTTT. Variable domain in full (rest from reference TRBV29-1 and TRBJ1-1): SAVISQKPSRDICQRGTSLTIQCQVDSQVTMMFWYRQQPGQSLTLIATANQGSEATYESGFVIDKFPISRPNLTFSTLTVSNMSPEDSSIYLCSVVTGLNTEAFFGQGTRLTVV.

The chain couples TRBV7-9 to TRBJ1-5; perhaps TRBD1 as D (6 bases). The germline V gene has CDR1 SEHNR and CDR2 FQNEAQ (reference sequence). This CDR3 is built from 15 residues. Trimming left V 4 bases short and J 4 bases short, with 14 bases between. The CDR3 DNA is TGTGCCAGCAGCTCGCGGACAGTGCCGAATCAGCCCCAGCATTTT. This codes for CASSSRTVPNQPQHF.

The V call is TRBV30, the J call TRBJ2-1; D ambiguous. Per the germline V gene, CDR1 is GTSNPN and CDR2 is SVGIG (reference sequence). The CDR3 extends over 13 amino acids. V was shortened by 0 bases and J by 7 bases, with 10 bases between the two germline ends. Written as DNA, the CDR3 is TGTGCCTGGAGTGTACTGAGTCCAAATGAGCAGTTCTTC. It specifies CAWSVLSPNEQFF.

This chain uses TRBV10-3 with TRBJ1-1; TRBD1 might be the D (5 bases). Trimming left V 6 bases short and J 5 bases short, with 16 bases between. Per germline, CDR1 ENHRY and CDR2 SYGVKD. The CDR3 has 14 amino acids. The CDR3 region has the DNA TGTGCCATCAGGAGGGTGGGGGGGAATACTGAAGCTTTCTTT. Residues: CAIRRVGGNTEAFF.

This clone was counted only a few times. Other DNA sequences within the sample encode an identical CDR3. CDR3 bases: TGCGCCAGCAGTCCCCAGGGGACAGGAAACACCATATATTTT. Residues: CASSPQGTGNTIYF. This chain links TRBV5-1 with TRBJ1-3; tentative D call: TRBD1 (6 bases). This CDR3 region has 14 residues. Trimming took 5 bases from V and 4 from J, leaving 13 bases between them. In germline, CDR1 is SGHRS, CDR2 YFSETQ.

The J gene is TRBJ1-3, the V gene TRBV4-3, with 7 bases aligning to TRBD1. Germline-derived CDR1 and CDR2 are LGHNA and YSLEER. The CDR3 sequence is 15 residues long. V was pared by 1 base and J by 0 bases, with 0 bases of the junction left unmatched. CDR3 residues: CASSQGTGSGNTIYF. The CDR3 nucleotides read TGCGCCAGCAGCCAAGGGACAGGCTCTGGAAACACCATATATTTT.